Listed below are T cell receptor beta chains from one sample, sequenced in a study of shared clonotypes between healthy human individuals. Profiled with immunoSEQ multiplex PCR; TCRdb holds only in-frame clones, not every one. The sample records 2 million to 2.5 million clones, approximately 96% being singletons. Sequenced: naive CD4+ T cells sorted from blood. The source of these receptors is a man between 18 and 29 years old in good health. CDR3s include the opening cysteine and the closing phenylalanine or tryptophan. D genes are given only for firm matches. A row's size may be missing; if present it is once, few, many or a size class.

V,D,J,length,size,DNA,CDR3
TRBV6-6,TRBD1,TRBJ2-7,15,NA,TGTGCCAGCAGGTATCCCGGACAGGGCTCCTACGAGCAGTACTTC,CASRYPGQGSYEQYF
TRBV14,NA,TRBJ1-1,14,NA,TGTGCCAGCAGCCCCCGGCGGGGGGGTTTGAAGGCTTTCTTT,CASSPRRGGLKAFF
TRBV10-3,NA,TRBJ2-7,15,NA,TGTGCCATCAGTGAGGGGGACTTGCCAAACGAAGAGCAGTACTTC,CAISEGDLPNEEQYF
TRBV29-1,TRBD2,TRBJ2-5,15,once,TGCAGCGCTAACCCCGAAGCGGGAGTCAGGGAGACCCAGTACTTC,CSANPEAGVRETQYF
TRBV9,NA,TRBJ2-5,16,NA,TGTGCCAGCAGCGTAGGGATCGGAGGGGGAGAAGAGACCCAGTACTTC,CASSVGIGGGEETQYF
TRBV6-4,TRBD2,TRBJ2-2,16,NA,TGTGCCAGCAGTGACAGAGCGGGAGGGCGGAACGGGGAGCTGTTTTTT,CASSDRAGGRNGELFF
TRBV2,NA,TRBJ1-2,15,NA,TGTGCCAGCCAAGGAACCCTCCCAACTAACTATGGCTACACCTTC,CASQGTLPTNYGYTF
TRBV10-2,TRBD1,TRBJ1-2,13,NA,TGCGCCAGCAGAGGGGGCGCAGAATATGGCTACACCTTC,CASRGGAEYGYTF
TRBV5-4,NA,TRBJ2-2,16,NA,TGTGCCAGCAGCTTGGCCGGGGTCGCGAGTACCGGGGAGCTGTTTTTT,CASSLAGVASTGELFF
TRBV6-5,TRBD1,TRBJ1-2,14,NA,TGTGCCAGCAGTTCCGGGACAGGGAAGTATGGCTACACCTTC,CASSSGTGKYGYTF
TRBV10-2,NA,TRBJ1-1,13,once,TGCGCCAGCACCCAGGGGTTGGACACTGAAGCTTTCTTT,CASTQGLDTEAFF
TRBV30,NA,TRBJ2-7,13,NA,TGTGCCTGGAGTGATGGGTACCCCTACGAGCAGTACTTC,CAWSDGYPYEQYF
TRBV5-1,TRBD1,TRBJ1-5,15,NA,TGCGCCAGCAGCTCCGGGACAGGGGGCAATCAGCCCCAGCATTTT,CASSSGTGGNQPQHF
TRBV30,TRBD1,TRBJ1-4,13,NA,TGTGCCTGGGGGGACAGGGGATATGAAAAACTGTTTTTT,CAWGDRGYEKLFF
TRBV11-2,NA,TRBJ2-7,14,NA,TGTGCCAGCAGCTTAGGGGCCTCTTACGACGAGCAGTACTTC,CASSLGASYDEQYF
TRBV10-3,NA,TRBJ1-2,12,NA,TGTGCCACGAGCACGGGCTCCGGGGGCTACACCTTC,CATSTGSGGYTF
TRBV10-3,NA,TRBJ1-3,12,few,TGTGCCATCAGTGATTCTGGAAACACCATATATTTT,CAISDSGNTIYF
TRBV15,TRBD1,TRBJ2-2,15,NA,TGTGCCACCAGCCCACAGGGGGCCGGCACCGGGGAGCTGTTTTTT,CATSPQGAGTGELFF
TRBV18,NA,TRBJ1-3,16,NA,TGTGCCAGCTCACCTTCGAGATCCCACTCTGGAAACACCATATATTTT,CASSPSRSHSGNTIYF
TRBV5-6,NA,TRBJ2-5,14,NA,TGTGCCAGCAGCTCACAGATTTCGGAAGAGACCCAGTACTTC,CASSSQISEETQYF
TRBV7-2,NA,TRBJ1-1,13,NA,TGTGCCAGCAGCTTAATGGGGGGCACTGAAGCTTTCTTT,CASSLMGGTEAFF
TRBV9,NA,TRBJ2-3,16,NA,TGTGCCAGCAGCCCCGGGGGACGGTGGAGCACAGATACGCAGTATTTT,CASSPGGRWSTDTQYF
TRBV2,NA,TRBJ2-2,16,NA,TGTGCCAGCAGTGGACGGGCTAGGGGGTCTGCCGGGGAGCTGTTTTTT,CASSGRARGSAGELFF
TRBV6-5,TRBD1,TRBJ2-7,14,NA,TGTGCCAGCAGTTACACGGGACAGACCTACGAGCAGTACTTC,CASSYTGQTYEQYF
TRBV28,NA,TRBJ1-5,16,NA,TGTGCCAGCAGTTTATACGTGGACCCCCTGGGTCAGCCCCAGCATTTT,CASSLYVDPLGQPQHF
TRBV18,NA,TRBJ1-1,15,NA,TGTGCCAGCTCATATCAAACGGGGATCGGCACTGAAGCTTTCTTT,CASSYQTGIGTEAFF
TRBV5-1,NA,TRBJ1-1,15,NA,TGCGCCAGCAGCTTGGGGACAGAATTAAACACTGAAGCTTTCTTT,CASSLGTELNTEAFF
TRBV7-9,TRBD1,TRBJ1-1,16,NA,TGTGCCAGCAGCCCTAAGCGGGACAGGGCGAACACTGAAGCTTTCTTT,CASSPKRDRANTEAFF
TRBV7-2,TRBD1,TRBJ2-7,14,NA,TGTGCCAGCAGCTTTGACACCCAGGGGGCCGAGCAGTACTTC,CASSFDTQGAEQYF
TRBV6-6,NA,TRBJ2-7,12,NA,TGTGCCAGCAGTCCTGGGAACTACGAGCAGTACTTC,CASSPGNYEQYF
TRBV9,TRBD2,TRBJ2-3,16,NA,TGTGCCAGCAGCGTAGGACTAGCGGGAGACTCAGATACGCAGTATTTT,CASSVGLAGDSDTQYF
TRBV5-1,TRBD1,TRBJ1-6,15,NA,TGCGCCAGCAGTTGGGACAGGGGGCGTAATTCACCCCTCCACTTT,CASSWDRGRNSPLHF
TRBV2,NA,TRBJ2-7,14,NA,TGTGCCAGCAGTGAGCAGGGTAGCACCAACGAGCAGTACTTC,CASSEQGSTNEQYF
TRBV10-3,NA,TRBJ2-6,19,NA,TGTGCCATCAGTGACCCCAACAGGGACCCTAGCTCTGGGGCCAACGTCCTGACTTTC,CAISDPNRDPSSGANVLTF
TRBV13,TRBD1,TRBJ2-1,16,NA,TGTGCCAGCAGCTTAAAGACAGGGAGCTCCTACAATGAGCAGTTCTTC,CASSLKTGSSYNEQFF
TRBV2,NA,TRBJ1-6,14,once,TGTGCCAGCGGGTATGGTTTTTTTAATTCACCCCTCCACTTT,CASGYGFFNSPLHF
TRBV7-2,TRBD2,TRBJ2-3,16,NA,TGTGCCAGCAGCTTAGCCCTACTAGCGGGCACAGATACGCAGTATTTT,CASSLALLAGTDTQYF
TRBV2,NA,TRBJ2-3,15,NA,TGTGCCAGCAGTGCCACGGTAGCCCGCACAGATACGCAGTATTTT,CASSATVARTDTQYF
TRBV5-1,TRBD1,TRBJ1-2,14,NA,TGCGCCAGCAGTATCAACAGGGGGCAGGGTGGCTACACCTTC,CASSINRGQGGYTF
TRBV7-2,TRBD1,TRBJ1-5,15,NA,TGTGCCAGCAGCCCGGGACAGAAAAGCAATCAGCCCCAGCATTTT,CASSPGQKSNQPQHF
TRBV27,NA,TRBJ2-5,13,NA,TGTGCCAGCAGTTTTTGGTCGGGAGAGACCCAGTACTTC,CASSFWSGETQYF
TRBV27,TRBD2,TRBJ2-5,14,NA,TGTGCCAGCAGCGGGACTACCGGGGGTGAGACCCAGTACTTC,CASSGTTGGETQYF
TRBV7-9,NA,TRBJ1-4,17,NA,TGTGCCAGCAGCCCATCCTATAAACAGGGAATAAATGAAAAACTGTTTTTT,CASSPSYKQGINEKLFF
TRBV10-3,NA,TRBJ2-2,13,NA,TGTGCCATCAGTGACAATGGAGGCGGGGAGCTGTTTTTT,CAISDNGGGELFF
TRBV5-6,TRBD1,TRBJ2-4,15,NA,TGTGCCAGCAGCTTACGGGACAGGGCTTTAGACATTCAGTACTTC,CASSLRDRALDIQYF
TRBV25-1,NA,TRBJ1-2,15,NA,TGTGCCAGCAGTGAATATCCCGACAGCAACTATGGCTACACCTTC,CASSEYPDSNYGYTF
TRBV5-4,TRBD2,TRBJ2-5,16,NA,TGTGCCAGCAGCCTCGGACTAGCGGGGGGGCAGGAGACCCAGTACTTC,CASSLGLAGGQETQYF
TRBV6-5,NA,TRBJ1-1,12,NA,TGTGCCAGCAGTCAAAGGAACACTGAAGCTTTCTTT,CASSQRNTEAFF
TRBV5-1,TRBD1,TRBJ1-2,15,NA,TGCGCCAGCAGCGACACGGAAACAGGGGTCGATGGCTACACCTTC,CASSDTETGVDGYTF
TRBV27,TRBD2,TRBJ2-7,17,NA,TGTGCCAGCAGTCGAGTGTACCCGTTGGGGGGGGACTACGAGCAGTACTTC,CASSRVYPLGGDYEQYF
TRBV5-6,TRBD2,TRBJ2-3,16,NA,TGTGCCAGCACCCTGGGGGGAGGGGTATACGCAGATACGCAGTATTTT,CASTLGGGVYADTQYF
TRBV6-1,NA,TRBJ2-7,15,NA,TGTGCCAGCAACCGGGGGGCCCAAAGCTCCTACGAGCAGTACTTC,CASNRGAQSSYEQYF
TRBV11-3,TRBD1,TRBJ1-1,16,once,TGTGCCAGCAGCTTGGGGACCGGGACAGGGAACACTGAAGCTTTCTTT,CASSLGTGTGNTEAFF
TRBV7-9,NA,TRBJ1-1,16,NA,TGTGCCAGCAGCTTTAAGGAGGTTAAGGAGGACACTGAAGCTTTCTTT,CASSFKEVKEDTEAFF
TRBV20-1,NA,TRBJ2-3,10,NA,TGCAGTGCTAGGGGAGATACGCAGTATTTT,CSARGDTQYF